The 29 T cell receptor beta chains listed next were all sequenced from one sample in a study of cytomegalovirus exposure and HLA in healthy donors. Vbeta (60) and Jbeta (13) primers were used in the PCR. The method was immunoSEQ multiplex PCR; TCRdb's version includes in-frame clones alone and lacks a portion of them. Among approximately 120,000 clones listed, roughly four fifths were seen once. Sequenced material: PBMCs. The receptors here all came from a woman aged 40-49 years in good health and CMV-seropositive.

This clone was found a few times. This sequence joins TRBV28 and TRBJ1-5; possibly TRBD1 for D (5 bases). Trimming stripped 7 bases from V and 6 bases from J, with 13 bases between. Germline loops: CDR1 MDHEN, CDR2 SYDVKM. There are 13 residues in the CDR3. The CDR3 bases are TGTGCCAGCACGGGCAGGGTGCCTCAGCCCCAGCATTTT. It codes for CASTGRVPQPQHF.

V is TRBV18 and J is TRBJ2-3; 8 nucleotides agree with TRBD2. Germline V gene sequence: CDR1 KGHSH, CDR2 LQKENI. J gave up 3 bases and V 6 bases, and 8 bases lay outside the gene matches. The CDR3 sequence is 15 residues long. The CDR3: CASSLGTSGTDTQYF. CDR3 nucleotides: TGTGCCAGCTCCCTAGGCACTAGCGGTACAGATACGCAGTATTTT.

The chain is built from TRBV10-1 and TRBJ1-2, with D perhaps TRBD1 (6 bases). V lost 10 bases and J 2 bases, leaving 14 bases between the germline ends. The germline gives CDR1 WNHNN, CDR2 SYGVQD (reference sequence). The CDR3 is 13 residues long. The CDR3 is CAKCPRGNYGYTF. Here the CDR3 DNA reads TGCGCCAAGTGTCCAAGGGGGAACTATGGCTACACCTTC.

This clone was found a few times. The chain has TRBV7-2 and TRBJ2-3; TRBD2 matches at 13 bases. Germline CDR1 and CDR2: SGHTA and FQGNSA. The ends lost 5 bases at V and 5 bases at J; junction bases unmatched: 7. The length of the CDR3 is 16 residues. CDR3 region: CASSTGLAGEVDTQYF. For the CDR3, the DNA is TGTGCCAGCAGCACCGGACTAGCGGGAGAGGTAGATACGCAGTATTTT.

J is TRBJ2-1 and V is TRBV7-9, with TRBD2 identical over 10 bases. With 5 bases clipped from V and 1 base from J, the junction kept 11 bases outside the gene matches. The germline CDR1 and CDR2 sequences are SEHNR and FQNEAQ (reference sequence). The CDR3 sequence is 18 residues long. The CDR3 protein is CASSPLRLLAGSYNEQFF. The CDR3 DNA reads as TGTGCCAGCAGCCCGCTTAGGCTACTAGCGGGGTCCTACAATGAGCAGTTCTTC.

This clone came up once. The chain uses TRBV4-2 and TRBJ1-1; possible D gene TRBD1, 5 bases. In germline, CDR1 is LGHNA, CDR2 YNFKEQ. V dropped 4 bases and J dropped 1 base, with 16 bases sitting between them. The CDR3 has 16 residues. The CDR3 is CASSRAAGTENTEAFF. The CDR3 DNA reads as TGTGCCAGCAGCCGGGCGGCCGGGACTGAGAACACTGAAGCTTTCTTT.

This chain uses TRBV11-1 with TRBJ2-1; 7 bases are a match to TRBD2. The CDR3 is 15 residues long. V was pared by 2 bases and J by 7 bases, with 8 bases of the junction left unmatched. Germline lookup yields CDR1 SGHAT and CDR2 FQDESV (reference sequence). CDR3: CASSLLADDSNEQFF. The CDR3 nucleotides are TGTGCCAGCAGCTTACTAGCGGACGACTCTAATGAGCAGTTCTTC. The full variable domain, with the rest looked up from reference TRBV11-1 and TRBJ2-1, is EAEVAQSPRYKITEKSQAVAFWCDPISGHATLYWYRQILGQGPELLVQFQDESVVDDSQLPKDRFSAERLKGVDSTLKIQPAELGDSAMYLCASSLLADDSNEQFFGPGTRLTVL.

The V gene is TRBV10-3, the J gene TRBJ2-7; D not certain. V was clipped by 2 bases and J by 3 bases, with 14 bases between them. The CDR3 totals 15 residues. The germline CDR1 and CDR2 sequences are ENHRY and SYGVKD. This CDR3 reads CAISEPTSPRYEQYF. DNA of the CDR3: TGTGCCATCAGTGAGCCCACATCGCCCCGCTACGAGCAGTACTTC.

The count of this clone is one. In DNA, the CDR3 is TGTGCCAGCAGCACCGGACTAGCGGGAGCCGCCGGGGAGCTGTTTTTT. This gives the protein CASSTGLAGAAGELFF. The chain employs TRBV9 and TRBJ2-2; 13 nucleotides align to TRBD2. Germline CDR1 is SGDLS and CDR2 is YYNGEE. This CDR3 has 16 amino acids. With V trimmed by 4 bases and J by 6 bases, 6 bases remained unmatched. Filled out from reference TRBV9 and TRBJ2-2, the complete variable domain reads DSGVTQTPKHLITATGQRVTLRCSPRSGDLSVYWYQQSLDQGLQFLIQYYNGEERAKGNILERFSAQQFPDLHSELNLSSLELGDSALYFCASSTGLAGAAGELFFGEGSRLTVL.

The V gene is TRBV10-3, the J gene TRBJ1-5, with a weak D call TRBD1 (6 bases). The CDR3 is made up of 14 amino acids. V lost 4 bases and J lost 11, with 18 bases in between. Per the germline V gene, CDR1 is ENHRY and CDR2 is SYGVKD. The DNA of the CDR3 is TGTGCCATCAGTGGGGACACTGACTCCAGGGCCCAGCATTTT. It is translated as CAISGDTDSRAQHF.

V and J are TRBV5-6 and TRBJ2-5, with no clear D. The CDR3 totals 11 residues. Germline loops: CDR1 SGHDT, CDR2 YYEEEE. The V end lost 4 bases, the J end lost 1 base, and 2 bases lay between the germline ends. The CDR3 is CASSLQETQYF. In DNA, the CDR3 is TGTGCCAGCAGCCTCCAAGAGACCCAGTACTTC.

The J gene is TRBJ2-3, the V gene TRBV5-1; D is possibly TRBD2 (5 bases). Per germline, CDR1 SGHRS and CDR2 YFSETQ. Trimming left V 8 bases short and J 2 bases short, with 12 bases between. The CDR3 length is 13 residues. The chain's CDR3 is CASSRGFTDTQYF. CDR3 coding DNA: TGCGCCAGTAGTCGGGGTTTCACAGATACGCAGTATTTT. The entire variable domain, with the rest obtained from reference TRBV5-1 and TRBJ2-3, is as follows: KAGVTQTPRYLIKTRGQQVTLSCSPISGHRSVSWYQQTPGQGLQFLFEYFSETQRNKGNFPGRFSGRQFSNSRSEMNVSTLELGDSALYLCASSRGFTDTQYFGPGTRLTVL.

Turning to this clone: One end of the junction is discordant with germline, which a read error may explain. This chain joins TRBV19 and TRBJ2-7, with a tentative D call TRBD1 (6 bases). The CDR3 consists of 13 residues. Germline V gene sequence: CDR1 LNHDA, CDR2 SQIVND (reference sequence). CDR3 nucleotide sequence: TGTGCCAGTACGGACAGAATCTCCTACGAGCGGTACTTC. Translation: CASTDRISYERYF.

The chain combines TRBV30 with TRBJ1-1; 8 bases align to TRBD1. The J segment lost 1 base and the V segment lost 5 bases, leaving 6 bases of the junction unmatched. Germline values: CDR1 GTSNPN, CDR2 SVGIG (reference sequence). The CDR3 has 14 amino acids. The CDR3 reads CAWDRTGPNTEAFF. The CDR3 nucleotides are TGTGCCTGGGATAGGACAGGGCCGAACACTGAAGCTTTCTTT.

The chain combines TRBV5-1 with TRBJ2-5; 8 positions agree with TRBD2. The CDR3 spans 16 residues. Trimming at V came to 3 bases and at J to 4 bases, leaving 11 bases not matched to a gene. Germline CDR1 is SGHRS and CDR2 is YFSETQ. As DNA, the CDR3 is TGCGCCAGCAGCTCCCGGGAGGGGCTTATTCGAGAGACCCAGTACTTC. Translating it yields CASSSREGLIRETQYF. Full variable domain (remainder filled in from reference TRBV5-1 and TRBJ2-5): KAGVTQTPRYLIKTRGQQVTLSCSPISGHRSVSWYQQTPGQGLQFLFEYFSETQRNKGNFPGRFSGRQFSNSRSEMNVSTLELGDSALYLCASSSREGLIRETQYFGPGTRLLVL.

The chain joins TRBV10-3 to TRBJ1-1; 8 bases are shared with TRBD1. V lost 1 base to trimming and J lost 0 bases; unmatched junction nucleotides: 16. The germline V gene encodes CDR1 ENHRY and CDR2 SYGVKD. The CDR3 is made up of 20 amino acids. The CDR3 DNA sequence: TGTGCCATCAGTGAGTTCCGGGACAGGACGAAAGAAGACATGAACACTGAAGCTTTCTTT. It codes for CAISEFRDRTKEDMNTEAFF.

V gene TRBV6-1 combines with J gene TRBJ2-3; the match to TRBD2 covers 10 bases. In germline, CDR1 is MNHNS, CDR2 SASEGT. The CDR3 totals 19 residues. J gave up 2 bases and V 4 bases, and 15 bases lay outside the gene matches. The CDR3 sequence: CASSGASGSRDGYTDTQYF. CDR3 coding DNA: TGTGCCAGCAGTGGGGCTAGCGGGAGTAGGGATGGGTACACAGATACGCAGTATTTT.

The genes are TRBV12-5 and TRBJ2-3; 11 bases match TRBD2. The length of the CDR3 is 14 residues. V dropped 1 base and J dropped 9; count of bases not matched to a gene: 3. CDR1 and CDR2 from the germline V gene are LGHNT and FRNRAP. The CDR3 nucleotides read TGTGCTAGTGGTTTGGAGGGACTAGCGGTAACGCAGTATTTT. Amino acid sequence: CASGLEGLAVTQYF.

A few counts support this clone. The junction and the germline gene differ at one end; a read error may be behind it. The chain links TRBV7-7 to TRBJ2-2; 8 bases match TRBD1. Germline loops: CDR1 SSHAT, CDR2 FNYEAQ (reference sequence). CDR3 length: 14 amino acids. The CDR3 sequence: CASSPTGDTGELFF. The CDR3 DNA reads TGTGCTAGCAGCCCGACAGGGGACACCGGGGAGCTGTTTTTT.

V gene TRBV11-2 combines with J gene TRBJ2-1; TRBD2 agrees at 9 bases. This CDR3 contains 16 residues. Germline CDR1 reads SGHAT; CDR2 reads FQNNGV. V shed 7 bases, J shed 7 bases, and the junction held 14 bases outside the gene matches. The CDR3 sequence: CASTPGLRGRENEQFF. DNA of the CDR3: TGTGCCAGCACCCCTGGGCTTCGCGGGAGGGAAAATGAGCAGTTCTTC. The full variable domain, with the rest looked up from reference TRBV11-2 and TRBJ2-1, is EAGVAQSPRYKIIEKRQSVAFWCNPISGHATLYWYQQILGQGPKLLIQFQNNGVVDDSQLPKDRFSAERLKGVDSTLKIQPAKLEDSAVYLCASTPGLRGRENEQFFGPGTRLTVL.

In DNA form, the CDR3 reads TGTGCCAGCAGCCGCAGGGTTACCGGGGGCTACACCTTC. It translates to CASSRRVTGGYTF. The chain links TRBV14 to TRBJ1-2, with a possible D match to TRBD1 (5 bases). Trimming removed 4 bases from V and 8 bases from J, with 14 bases in between. CDR3 length: 13 amino acids. Germline CDR1 is SGHDN and CDR2 is FVKESK.

The J gene is TRBJ1-1, the V gene TRBV25-1, with D tentatively TRBD1 (6 bases). V was trimmed by 6 bases and J by 5 bases, leaving 16 bases between them. CDR3 length: 14 residues. The germline V gene encodes CDR1 MGHDK and CDR2 SYGVNS. CDR3 DNA: TGTGCCAGCAGCCCGGGGAACAGGGCAACTGAAGCTTTCTTT. Amino acids: CASSPGNRATEAFF. Full variable domain (outside the CDR3, taken from reference TRBV25-1 and TRBJ1-1): EADIYQTPRYLVIGTGKKITLECSQTMGHDKMYWYQQDPGMELHLIHYSYGVNSTEKGDLSSESTVSRIRTEHFPLTLESARPSHTSQYLCASSPGNRATEAFFGQGTRLTVV.

The CDR3 here is CASSFDRGNTEAFF. CDR3 in DNA: TGTGCCAGCAGCTTTGACAGGGGGAACACTGAAGCTTTCTTT. This sequence joins TRBV5-6 and TRBJ1-1; 8 positions match TRBD1. The V gene end was trimmed by 2 bases and the J gene end by 1 base; junction bases not matched to a gene: 1. CDR3 length: 14 residues. CDR1 is SGHDT and CDR2 is YYEEEE in the germline V gene.

The rearrangement uses TRBV5-6 and TRBJ2-5, with TRBD2 identical over 15 bases. TRBJ2-7 explains the end of the DNA better; the J call may be wrong. CDR3 length: 16 residues. CDR1 and CDR2 (germline): SGHDT, YYEEEE. CDR3 sequence: CASSFRTSGRAHEQYF. CDR3 nucleotide sequence: TGTGCCAGCAGCTTCCGGACTAGCGGGAGGGCCCACGAGCAGTACTTC.

The rearrangement joins TRBV18 to TRBJ2-2; no clear D gene. Looked up from germline, CDR1 is KGHSH and CDR2 is LQKENI. This CDR3 is 14 amino acids long. V was cut by 4 bases and J by 3 bases, with 9 bases left in between. CDR3 protein: CASSQSLDTGELFF. The CDR3, as DNA: TGTGCCAGCTCACAAAGCCTGGACACCGGGGAGCTGTTTTTT.

A single count supports this clone. The chain has TRBV4-1 and TRBJ2-2; maybe TRBD2 (6 bases). CDR3 length equals 17 residues. V lost 2 bases, J lost 1 base, and 14 bases lay in between. CDR1 and CDR2 from the germline V gene are MGHRA and YSYEKL. The CDR3 loop is CASSQQTAGLNTGELFF. In DNA, the CDR3 is TGCGCCAGCAGCCAACAAACAGCGGGTTTGAACACCGGGGAGCTGTTTTTT.

The V and J genes are TRBV10-3 and TRBJ2-1; possible D gene TRBD2, 6 bases. The CDR3 has 14 amino acids. Germline V gene data show CDR1 as ENHRY and CDR2 as SYGVKD. Trimming took 7 bases from V and 6 from J, leaving 16 bases between them. CDR3 region: CAINEGGVFNEQFF. The CDR3 coding sequence is TGTGCCATCAACGAAGGAGGGGTTTTCAATGAGCAGTTCTTC.

This clone was observed a single time. The chain is built from TRBV7-9 and TRBJ1-1, with TRBD1 as a possible D gene (6 bases). The V gene's germline CDR1 is SEHNR and CDR2 FQNEAQ (reference sequence). V was clipped by 5 bases and J by 1 base, with 11 bases between them. CDR3 size: 14 residues. CDR3 residues: CASSQQGRNTEAFF. In DNA, the CDR3 is TGTGCCAGCAGCCAACAGGGTCGGAACACTGAAGCTTTCTTT.

V is TRBV5-4 and J is TRBJ2-5, with D hard to call. The germline gives CDR1 SGHNT, CDR2 YYREEE (reference sequence). V lost 2 bases, J lost 2 bases, and 10 bases lay in between. CDR3 size: 14 residues. CDR3 sequence (DNA): TGTGCCAGCAGCTTAGACTTAGGACAAGAGACCCAGTACTTC. This encodes CASSLDLGQETQYF. The full variable domain, with the rest looked up from reference TRBV5-4 and TRBJ2-5, is ETGVTQSPTHLIKTRGQQVTLRCSSQSGHNTVSWYQQALGQGPQFIFQYYREEENGRGNFPPRFSGLQFPNYSSELNVNALELDDSALYLCASSLDLGQETQYFGPGTRLLVL.